The 5 T cell receptor beta chains in this list originate from one sample, sequenced in a study of CD8+CD57+ T cells in acquired aplastic anemia (dated by TCRdb to the late 2010s). Expansion of CD8+CD57+ cells had been shown by flow cytometry in the patients chosen for sequencing. The reads were generated on an Illumina HiSeq 2000. Genomic DNA served as template for TCR beta VDJ combination and CDR3 sequence profiling. TCRdb applied fastp at Q25 and MiXCR to the public reads, then kept only in-frame beta chains. Every entry covers one CDR3 protein and lists the most common genes and DNA from its rows. The sample records some 150,000 distinct CDR3 sequences, 71% of which are singletons. Together, the top ten hold under 60% of the sample. Material for sequencing was sorted CD4+, CD8+, or CD8+CD57+ T cells (not recorded which) from PBMCs. Receptors were obtained from a human donor with aplastic anemia.

For the CDR3, the DNA is TGTGCCAGTAGTAATGAGTACGGGAGTAGCAATCAGCCCCAGCATTTT. Its protein is CASSNEYGSSNQPQHF. The chain recombines TRBV19 with TRBJ1-5; D unresolved. From germline, CDR1 is LNHDA and CDR2 SQIVND (reference sequence). The CDR3 length is 16 residues. V was clipped by 4 bases and J by 0 bases, with 13 bases between them.

The V call is TRBV7-2, the J call TRBJ2-7, with 7 bases that match TRBD1. J gave up 4 bases and V 4 bases, and 10 bases lay outside the gene matches. Germline loops: CDR1 SGHTA, CDR2 FQGNSA. This CDR3 is 15 amino acids long. The CDR3 bases are TGTGCCAGCAGCTGGCCGGGACAGACGATTTACGAGCAGTACTTC. Amino acid sequence: CASSWPGQTIYEQYF.

This clonotype was seen many times. The chain employs TRBV4-3 and TRBJ1-2; no reliable D call. Germline V gene data show CDR1 as LGHNA and CDR2 as YSLEER. V lost 0 bases and J lost 7, with 9 bases in between. The CDR3 extends over 13 amino acids. CDR3 DNA sequence: TGCGCCAGCAGCCAAGACGGGGTGCGTGGCTACACCTTC. As protein: CASSQDGVRGYTF.

The V gene is TRBV7-9, the J gene TRBJ2-5; 9 bases are a match to TRBD2. J gave up 4 bases and V 7 bases, and 4 bases lay outside the gene matches. The germline V gene encodes CDR1 SEHNR and CDR2 FQNEAQ (reference sequence). The CDR3 has 13 residues. CDR3 in DNA: TGTGCCAGCATCCTAGCGGGGACAGAGACCCAGTACTTC. Translated: CASILAGTETQYF. The full variable domain, in which reference TRBV7-9 and TRBJ2-5 provide the parts outside the CDR3, is DTGVSQNPRHKITKRGQNVTFRCDPISEHNRLYWYRQTLGQGPEFLTYFQNEAQLEKSRLLSDRFSAERPKGSFSTLEIQRTEQGDSAMYLCASILAGTETQYFGPGTRLLVL.

The V and J genes are TRBV6-2 or TRBV6-3 and TRBJ2-7; TRBD1 aligns across 11 bases. Germline-derived CDR1 and CDR2 are MNHEY and SVGEGT. V lost 6 bases to trimming and J lost 6 bases; unmatched junction nucleotides: 10. The length of the CDR3 is 15 residues. The DNA for the CDR3 is TGTGCCAGCAGCGAAGTACCGGGACAGGGGGGCGAGCAGTACTTC. Translated, it gives CASSEVPGQGGEQYF.